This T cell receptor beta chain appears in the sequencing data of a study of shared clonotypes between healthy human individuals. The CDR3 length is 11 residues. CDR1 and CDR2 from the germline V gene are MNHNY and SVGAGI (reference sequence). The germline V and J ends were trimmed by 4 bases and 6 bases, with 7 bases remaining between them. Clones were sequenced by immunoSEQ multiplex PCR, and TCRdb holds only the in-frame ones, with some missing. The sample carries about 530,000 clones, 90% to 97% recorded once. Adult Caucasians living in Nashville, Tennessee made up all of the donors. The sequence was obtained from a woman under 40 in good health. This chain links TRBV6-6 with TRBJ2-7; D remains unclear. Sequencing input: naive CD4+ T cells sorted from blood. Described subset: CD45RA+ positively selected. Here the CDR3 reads CASSFLSEQYF. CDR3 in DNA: TGTGCCAGCAGTTTCTTATCCGAGCAGTACTTC.